This T cell receptor beta chain stems from a study of blood T cell repertoires in COVID-19. Across the study: The study drew acute and convalescent COVID-19 samples from the United States, Italy and Spain.

The assay was immunoSEQ multiplex PCR, and TCRdb's table has in-frame clones only and misses some. The repertoire has about 250,000 clones, nearly 90% of them found once; the top ten carry roughly 3%. Germline V gives CDR1 LGHDT, CDR2 YNNKEL (reference sequence). The CDR3 is 16 residues long. Unmatched junction bases numbered 15, after V lost 4 bases and J lost 7 bases. The receptor's source is a man aged 18 to 30 with active or convalescent COVID-19. The chain carries TRBV3-1 (or the pseudogene TRBV3-2) and TRBJ1-1; TRBD1 aligns across 7 bases. The sample was peripheral blood. The CDR3 loop is CASSLRTGALIGEAFF. CDR3 nucleotide sequence: TGTGCCAGCAGCCTCCGGACAGGAGCCCTTATTGGTGAAGCTTTCTTT.